This T cell receptor (beta chain) was found in a study of blood T cell repertoires in COVID-19. Libraries were prepared by immunoSEQ multiplex PCR; TCRdb keeps only in-frame clonotypes and omits some of them. The table lists about 120,000 clones, around four fifths of them singletons. V gave up 5 bases and J gave up 4 bases; unmatched junction bases: 5. The CDR3 is 14 residues long. Germline V gene sequence: CDR1 MNHEY, CDR2 SVGAGI. Sequencing input: peripheral blood. This chain joins TRBV6-5 and TRBJ2-5; 9 bases agree with TRBD2. This clonotype was sampled from a man in his sixties with acute or convalescent COVID-19. CDR3 loop: CASSRRGGGETQYF. The CDR3 nucleotides read TGTGCCAGCAGTCGTCGCGGGGGGGGAGAGACCCAGTACTTC.